This T cell receptor (beta chain) was recorded in a study of spatial heterogeneity in lung cancer. TCRdb recomputed calls from the 5' RACE reads with MiXCR, one row per CDR3 protein. The data hold just under 95,000 distinct CDR3 sequences, with over 9.5% observed a single time. The table lists this clonotype with a few counts. Time point reported: sample taken at primary tumor resection. Donors were around 70 untreated early-stage non-small cell lung cancer patients. Germline-derived CDR1 and CDR2 are MNHNY and SVGAGI (reference sequence). V lost 6 bases and J lost 2, with 17 bases in between. This CDR3 is 15 amino acids long.

This TCR was sampled from a male donor with early-stage non-small cell lung cancer. The material sequenced was PBMCs, taken at surgery. The genes are TRBV6-6 and TRBJ2-7; D possibly corresponds to TRBD1 (6 bases). CDR3 nucleotides: TGTGCCAGCAGCGACAGGCCCCCTTTTGCCTACGAGCAGTACTTC. Translation gives CASSDRPPFAYEQYF.